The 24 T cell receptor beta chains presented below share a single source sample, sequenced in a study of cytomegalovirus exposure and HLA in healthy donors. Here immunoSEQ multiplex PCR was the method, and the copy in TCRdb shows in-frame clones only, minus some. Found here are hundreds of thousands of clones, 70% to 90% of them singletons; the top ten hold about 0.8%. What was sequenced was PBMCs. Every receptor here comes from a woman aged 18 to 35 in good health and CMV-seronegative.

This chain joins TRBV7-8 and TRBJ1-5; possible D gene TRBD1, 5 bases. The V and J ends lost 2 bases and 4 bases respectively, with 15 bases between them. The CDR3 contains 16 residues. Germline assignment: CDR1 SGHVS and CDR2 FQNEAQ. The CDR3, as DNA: TGTGCCAGCAGCTTACTTGGGGGGATTACTAATCAGCCCCAGCATTTT. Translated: CASSLLGGITNQPQHF.

The CDR3 region is CASSQVATSGSYEQYF. The CDR3 bases are TGTGCCAGCAGCCAAGTCGCGACTAGCGGGAGCTACGAGCAGTACTTC. The rearrangement joins TRBV4-2 to TRBJ2-7; 12 nucleotides match TRBD2. The CDR3 covers 16 residues. Germline V CDR1 and CDR2: LGHNA, YNFKEQ. Unmatched junction bases numbered 4, after V lost 1 base and J lost 3 bases.

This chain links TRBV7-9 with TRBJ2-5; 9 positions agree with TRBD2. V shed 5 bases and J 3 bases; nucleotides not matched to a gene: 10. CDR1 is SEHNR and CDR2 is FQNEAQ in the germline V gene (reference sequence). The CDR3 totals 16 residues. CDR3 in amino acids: CASSHRTGTSKETQYF. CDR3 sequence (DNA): TGTGCCAGCAGCCATCGAACCGGGACTAGCAAAGAGACCCAGTACTTC.

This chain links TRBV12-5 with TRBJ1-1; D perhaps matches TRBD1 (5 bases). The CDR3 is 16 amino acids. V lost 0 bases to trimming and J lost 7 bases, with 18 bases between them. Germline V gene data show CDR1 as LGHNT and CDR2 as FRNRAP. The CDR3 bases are TGTGCTAGTGGTTTGGTTACGCAGGGAATCCTAAGTGAAGCTTTCTTT. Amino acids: CASGLVTQGILSEAFF.

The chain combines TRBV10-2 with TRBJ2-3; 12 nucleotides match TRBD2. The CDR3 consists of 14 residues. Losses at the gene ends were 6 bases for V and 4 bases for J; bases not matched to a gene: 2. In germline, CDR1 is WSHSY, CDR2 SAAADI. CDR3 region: CASRLAGGADTQYF. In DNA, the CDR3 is TGCGCCAGCAGACTAGCGGGAGGCGCAGATACGCAGTATTTT.

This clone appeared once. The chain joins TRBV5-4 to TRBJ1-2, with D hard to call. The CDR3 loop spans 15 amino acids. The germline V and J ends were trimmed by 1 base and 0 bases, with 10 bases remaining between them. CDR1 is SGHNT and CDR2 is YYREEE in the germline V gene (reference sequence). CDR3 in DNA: TGTGCCAGCAGCTTGTATCGGAGGGCTAACTATGGCTACACCTTC. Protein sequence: CASSLYRRANYGYTF.

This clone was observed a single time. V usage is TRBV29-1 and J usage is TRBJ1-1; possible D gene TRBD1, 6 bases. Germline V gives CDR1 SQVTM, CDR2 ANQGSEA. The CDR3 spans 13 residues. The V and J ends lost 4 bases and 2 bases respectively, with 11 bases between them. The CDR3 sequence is CSVVRGANTEAFF. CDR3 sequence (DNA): TGCAGCGTTGTCCGGGGGGCCAACACTGAAGCTTTCTTT.

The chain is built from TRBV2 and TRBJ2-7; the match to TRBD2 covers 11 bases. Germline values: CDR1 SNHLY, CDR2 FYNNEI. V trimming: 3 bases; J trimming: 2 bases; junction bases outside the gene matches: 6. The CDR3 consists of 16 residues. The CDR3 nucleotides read TGTGCCAGCAGTGATTTGGTAGCGGGGGGGCCCTACGAGCAGTACTTC. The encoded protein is CASSDLVAGGPYEQYF.

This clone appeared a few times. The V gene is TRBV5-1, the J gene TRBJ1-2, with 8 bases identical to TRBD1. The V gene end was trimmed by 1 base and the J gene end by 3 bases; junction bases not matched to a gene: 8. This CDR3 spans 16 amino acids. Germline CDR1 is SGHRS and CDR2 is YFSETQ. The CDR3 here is CASSLNRGSMDYGYTF. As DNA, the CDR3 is TGCGCCAGCAGCTTGAACAGGGGGAGTATGGACTATGGCTACACCTTC.

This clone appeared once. In nucleotides, the CDR3 is TGTGCCAGTAGTATAGGGGCAGGGGAGTACGGTGGCTACACCTTC. This translates into CASSIGAGEYGGYTF. The V gene is TRBV19, the J gene TRBJ1-2, with D perhaps TRBD1 (6 bases). Trimming shortened V by 1 base and J by 7 bases, and 16 bases separated the two germline ends. CDR3 length equals 15 residues. The germline V gene has CDR1 LNHDA and CDR2 SQIVND (reference sequence).

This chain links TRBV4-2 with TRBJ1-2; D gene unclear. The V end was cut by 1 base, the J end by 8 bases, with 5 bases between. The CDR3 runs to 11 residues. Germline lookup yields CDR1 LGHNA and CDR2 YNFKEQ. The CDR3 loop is CASSQGEGYTF. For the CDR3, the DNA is TGTGCCAGCAGCCAAGGGGAGGGCTACACCTTC.

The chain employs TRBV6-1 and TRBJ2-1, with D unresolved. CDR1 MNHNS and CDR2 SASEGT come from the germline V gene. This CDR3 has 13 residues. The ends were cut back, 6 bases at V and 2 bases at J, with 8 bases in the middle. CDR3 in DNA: TGTGCCAGCAGCGTCCAGGCCTACAATGAGCAGTTCTTC. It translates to CASSVQAYNEQFF.

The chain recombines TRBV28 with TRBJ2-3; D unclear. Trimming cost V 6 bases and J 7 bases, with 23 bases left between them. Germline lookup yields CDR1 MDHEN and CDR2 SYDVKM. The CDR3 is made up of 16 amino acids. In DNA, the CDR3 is TGTGCCAGCAGCCCCACCGCAGGCAATCGCATGTATACGCAGTATTTT. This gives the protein CASSPTAGNRMYTQYF.

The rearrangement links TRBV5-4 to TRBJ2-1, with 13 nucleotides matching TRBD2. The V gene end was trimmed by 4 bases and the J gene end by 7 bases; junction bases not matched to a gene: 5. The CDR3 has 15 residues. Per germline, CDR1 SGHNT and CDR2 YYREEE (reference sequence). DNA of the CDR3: TGTGCCAGCAGCGCCACTAGCGGGAGGGAGAATGAGCAGTTCTTC. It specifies CASSATSGRENEQFF. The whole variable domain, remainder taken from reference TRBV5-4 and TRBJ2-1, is ETGVTQSPTHLIKTRGQQVTLRCSSQSGHNTVSWYQQALGQGPQFIFQYYREEENGRGNFPPRFSGLQFPNYSSELNVNALELDDSALYLCASSATSGRENEQFFGPGTRLTVL.

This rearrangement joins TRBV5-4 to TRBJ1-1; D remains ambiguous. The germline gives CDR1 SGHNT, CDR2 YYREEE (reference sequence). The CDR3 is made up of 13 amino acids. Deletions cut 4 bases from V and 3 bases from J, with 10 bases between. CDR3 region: CASSTREDTEAFF. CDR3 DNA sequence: TGTGCCAGCAGCACGCGCGAGGACACTGAAGCTTTCTTT.

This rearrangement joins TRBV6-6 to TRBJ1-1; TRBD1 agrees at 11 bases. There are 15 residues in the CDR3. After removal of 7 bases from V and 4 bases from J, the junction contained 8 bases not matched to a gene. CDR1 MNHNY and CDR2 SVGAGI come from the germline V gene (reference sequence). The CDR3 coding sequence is TGTGCCAGCAAGGGGACAGGGGGGTACGGCACTGAAGCTTTCTTT. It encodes CASKGTGGYGTEAFF.

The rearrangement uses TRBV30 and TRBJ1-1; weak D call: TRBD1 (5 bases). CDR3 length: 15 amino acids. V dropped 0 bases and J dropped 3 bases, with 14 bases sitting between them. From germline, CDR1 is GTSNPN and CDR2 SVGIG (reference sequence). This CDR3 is CAWSVKGSGDTEAFF. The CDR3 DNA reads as TGTGCCTGGAGTGTTAAGGGGAGCGGGGACACTGAAGCTTTCTTT.

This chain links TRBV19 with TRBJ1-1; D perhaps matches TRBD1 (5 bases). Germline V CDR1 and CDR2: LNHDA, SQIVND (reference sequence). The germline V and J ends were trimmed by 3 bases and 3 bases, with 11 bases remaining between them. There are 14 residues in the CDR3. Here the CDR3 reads CASSMPGGDTEAFF. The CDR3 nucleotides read TGTGCCAGTAGTATGCCTGGAGGGGACACTGAAGCTTTCTTT.

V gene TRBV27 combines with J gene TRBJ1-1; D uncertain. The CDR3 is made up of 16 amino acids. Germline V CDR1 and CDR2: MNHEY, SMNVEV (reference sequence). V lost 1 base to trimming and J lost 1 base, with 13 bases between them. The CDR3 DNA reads TGTGCCAGCAGTTTATATGGAGGGCCGCCGAACACTGAAGCTTTCTTT. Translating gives CASSLYGGPPNTEAFF.

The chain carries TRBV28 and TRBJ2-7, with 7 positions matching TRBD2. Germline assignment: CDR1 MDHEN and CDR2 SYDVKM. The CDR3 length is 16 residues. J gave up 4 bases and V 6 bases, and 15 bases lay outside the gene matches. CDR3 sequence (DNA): TGTGCCAGCAGCACCCCGGGGACTAAAAGGGGATACGAGCAGTACTTC. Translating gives CASSTPGTKRGYEQYF.

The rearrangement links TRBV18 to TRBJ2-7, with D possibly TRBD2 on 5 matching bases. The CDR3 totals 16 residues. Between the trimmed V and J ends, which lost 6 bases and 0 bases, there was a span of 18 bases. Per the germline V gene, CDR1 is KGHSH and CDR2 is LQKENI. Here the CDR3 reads CASSPGRASLSYEQYF. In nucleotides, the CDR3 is TGTGCCAGCTCCCCCGGGCGGGCGTCACTCTCCTACGAGCAGTACTTC.

The CDR3 here is CASSLAQGLFF. DNA of the CDR3: TGTGCCAGCAGCTTAGCTCAGGGACTGTTTTTT. The V gene is TRBV11-2, the J gene TRBJ2-2; D possibly corresponds to TRBD1 (5 bases). CDR3 length equals 11 residues. Germline V gene data show CDR1 as SGHAT and CDR2 as FQNNGV. Trimming stripped 1 base from V and 14 bases from J, with 8 bases between. The variable domain in full, completed from reference TRBV11-2 and TRBJ2-2, reads EAGVAQSPRYKIIEKRQSVAFWCNPISGHATLYWYQQILGQGPKLLIQFQNNGVVDDSQLPKDRFSAERLKGVDSTLKIQPAKLEDSAVYLCASSLAQGLFFGEGSRLTVL.

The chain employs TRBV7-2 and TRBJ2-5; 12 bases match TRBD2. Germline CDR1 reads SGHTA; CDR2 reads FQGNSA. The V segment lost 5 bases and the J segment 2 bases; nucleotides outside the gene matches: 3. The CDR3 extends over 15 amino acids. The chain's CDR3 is CASSRTSGTQETQYF. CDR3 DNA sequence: TGTGCCAGCAGCCGGACTAGCGGGACTCAAGAGACCCAGTACTTC.

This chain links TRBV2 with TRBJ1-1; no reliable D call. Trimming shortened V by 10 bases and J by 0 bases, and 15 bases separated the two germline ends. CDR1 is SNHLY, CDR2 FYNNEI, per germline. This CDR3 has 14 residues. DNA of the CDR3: TGTGCCACCACACCCCCTGCCTTGAACACTGAAGCTTTCTTT. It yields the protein CATTPPALNTEAFF.